This passage covers 29 T cell receptor beta chains from one sample sequenced in a study of Graves' ophthalmopathy and Graves' hyperthyroidism. Researchers took RNA transcripts and amplified TCR beta CDR3 regions from them. Following a first-round RT-PCR that used HTBI primers, a second-round multiplex PCR was carried out. TCRdb processed the multiplex PCR reads anew with MiXCR; each CDR3 protein has one entry. The table lists roughly 1.1 million distinct CDR3 sequences, less than 45% of them singletons, with approximately 10% in the top ten. The sequenced sample was peripheral blood or thyroid tissue (not recorded which). The source is an adult man with Graves' hyperthyroidism.

V gene TRBV11-1 combines with J gene TRBJ1-1, with D possibly matching TRBD1 (5 bases). Trimming cost V 5 bases and J 4 bases, with 14 bases left between them. The CDR3 totals 14 residues. The germline V gene encodes CDR1 SGHAT and CDR2 FQDESV (reference sequence). CDR3 residues: CASSQRGAATEAFF. The CDR3 region has the DNA TGTGCCAGCAGCCAGCGCGGGGCCGCCACTGAAGCTTTCTTT. The entire variable domain, with the rest obtained from reference TRBV11-1 and TRBJ1-1, is as follows: EAEVAQSPRYKITEKSQAVAFWCDPISGHATLYWYRQILGQGPELLVQFQDESVVDDSQLPKDRFSAERLKGVDSTLKIQPAELGDSAMYLCASSQRGAATEAFFGQGTRLTVV.

In this sample, this clonotype turned up many times. For the CDR3, the DNA is TGTGCCAGCAGCCCCGCAGGGAGGAACACTGAAGCTTTCTTT. It encodes CASSPAGRNTEAFF. The chain carries TRBV7-9 and TRBJ1-1, with D maybe TRBD1 (5 bases). The V gene's germline CDR1 is SEHNR and CDR2 FQNEAQ (reference sequence). This CDR3 is built from 14 residues. Trimming took off 5 bases at V and 1 base at J, with 11 bases between the two ends.

Notes on this clonotype: It may be a read error: a sequence one base away is much more abundant. The rearrangement links TRBV28 to TRBJ1-1; 7 bases line up with TRBD1. From germline, CDR1 is MDHEN and CDR2 SYDVKM. The J segment lost 7 bases and the V segment lost 10 bases, leaving 9 bases of the junction unmatched. CDR3 size: 12 residues. The CDR3 coding sequence is TGTGCCAAACCTCGACAGGGTAGTGAAGCTTTCTTT. Amino acids: CAKPRQGSEAFF.

This clonotype was counted ten times or more. This chain joins TRBV7-2 and TRBJ1-6; 7 bases align to TRBD1. The junction had 7 bases not matched to a gene; V was cut back by 8 bases and J by 3 bases. The CDR3 consists of 15 residues. Germline CDR1 SGHTA, CDR2 FQGNSA. CDR3 amino acids: CASGEGTVYNSPLHF. CDR3 coding DNA: TGTGCCAGCGGGGAAGGGACAGTCTATAATTCACCCCTCCACTTT. The full variable domain, with the rest looked up from reference TRBV7-2 and TRBJ1-6, is GAGVSQSPSNKVTEKGKDVELRCDPISGHTALYWYRQSLGQGLEFLIYFQGNSAPDKSGLPSDRFSAERTGGSVSTLTIQRTQQEDSAVYLCASGEGTVYNSPLHFGNGTRLTVT.

This clonotype appeared a few times. This chain joins TRBV20-1 and TRBJ2-7, with D perhaps TRBD2 (7 bases). In germline, CDR1 is DFQATT, CDR2 SNEGSKA (reference sequence). The CDR3 covers 14 residues. Trimming took 6 bases from V and 2 from J, leaving 17 bases between them. The CDR3 spells CSAEGGDPPYEQYF. The CDR3 DNA sequence: TGCAGTGCGGAAGGGGGGGATCCCCCCTACGAGCAGTACTTC.

This clonotype was found many times. This rearrangement joins TRBV11-2 to TRBJ2-2; D gene unclear. The CDR3 spans 13 residues. Germline assignment: CDR1 SGHAT and CDR2 FQNNGV. V was trimmed by 2 bases and J by 6 bases, leaving 7 bases between them. For the CDR3, the DNA is TGTGCCAGCAGCTTATCTCTAGCCGGGGAGCTGTTTTTT. It encodes CASSLSLAGELFF.

This chain joins TRBV28 and TRBJ2-7; the match to TRBD2 covers 10 bases. The V segment lost 3 bases and the J segment 6 bases; nucleotides outside the gene matches: 5. This CDR3 is built from 14 residues. The V gene's germline CDR1 is MDHEN and CDR2 SYDVKM. The CDR3 loop is CASSFLAGVAEQYF. The DNA for the CDR3 is TGTGCCAGCAGTTTTCTAGCGGGAGTAGCCGAGCAGTACTTC.

As to this clonotype: The conserved phenylalanine or tryptophan is not found at the CDR3 terminus, so this likely reflects a read error. The chain links TRBV10-3 to TRBJ1-1; D not certain. The germline V gene encodes CDR1 ENHRY and CDR2 SYGVKD. Trimming cost V 10 bases and J 1 base, with 13 bases left between them. The CDR3 is made up of 13 amino acids. This CDR3 is CASMSAANTEAFL. CDR3 sequence (DNA): TGTGCCAGCATGAGTGCCGCGAACACTGAAGCTTTCCTT.

V and J are TRBV4-3 and TRBJ2-7, with D perhaps given as TRBD1 or TRBD2 (6 bases each). The CDR3 covers 16 residues. The V end was cut by 3 bases, the J end by 2 bases, with 17 bases between. Germline CDR1 reads LGHNA; CDR2 reads YSLEER. In DNA form, the CDR3 reads TGCGCCAGCAGCCAGCCGGGGGCGGGCGGGCCCTACGAGCAGTACTTC. It encodes CASSQPGAGGPYEQYF.

The gene calls are TRBV4-1 and TRBJ2-7; the D gene is possibly TRBD2 (6 bases). The V end was cut by 0 bases, the J end by 2 bases, with 11 bases between. Germline V lookup: CDR1 MGHRA, CDR2 YSYEKL. The CDR3 has 15 amino acids. CDR3 sequence reads: CASSQDFPGAYEQYF. The CDR3 region has the DNA TGCGCCAGCAGCCAAGATTTTCCGGGGGCCTACGAGCAGTACTTC.

This clonotype appeared a few times. The CDR3 DNA reads as TGCAGTGCTAGAGATGCTCTCGCGGGAGGTTGGACCGGGGAGCTGTTTTTT. This codes for CSARDALAGGWTGELFF. The chain carries TRBV20-1 and TRBJ2-2, with 8 positions matching TRBD2. V gave up 0 bases and J gave up 5 bases; unmatched junction bases: 11. Germline V CDR1 and CDR2: DFQATT, SNEGSKA (reference sequence). The CDR3 extends over 17 amino acids.

About this clonotype: A single base separates this from a much larger clone, so it may be a read error. J is TRBJ2-7 and V is TRBV7-6; D ambiguous. This CDR3 has 15 amino acids. Trimming cost V 4 bases and J 6 bases, with 19 bases left between them. From germline, CDR1 is SGHVS and CDR2 FNYEAQ. The CDR3 is CASSSARPGSSEQYF. The CDR3 nucleotides are TGTGCCAGCAGCTCAGCACGCCCCGGTTCTTCCGAGCAGTACTTC.

About this clonotype itself: It may be a read error: a sequence one base away is much more abundant. The CDR3, as DNA: TGTGTCAGCGGCGGGGGCGGCTCGTACGAGCAGTACTTC. Its protein is CVSGGGGSYEQYF. V and J are TRBV7-9 and TRBJ2-7; D might be TRBD2 (7 bases). The CDR3 extends over 13 amino acids. The germline gives CDR1 SEHNR, CDR2 FQNEAQ (reference sequence).

This clonotype was picked up many times. V and J are TRBV10-3 and TRBJ1-1; D gene uncertain. CDR3 size: 12 residues. Between the trimmed V and J ends, which lost 6 bases and 3 bases, there was a span of 8 bases. The germline gives CDR1 ENHRY, CDR2 SYGVKD. CDR3 sequence reads: CAIREGYTEAFF. The CDR3 nucleotides read TGTGCCATCAGAGAGGGTTACACTGAAGCTTTCTTT.

The V gene is TRBV25-1, the J gene TRBJ2-2, with 11 bases matching TRBD2. CDR3 length equals 16 residues. Germline V CDR1 and CDR2: MGHDK, SYGVNS. V lost 5 bases to trimming and J lost 5 bases; unmatched junction nucleotides: 7. CDR3 nucleotides: TGTGCCAGCAGTTACAGACTAGCGGGAACGACCGGGGAGCTGTTTTTT. Translation gives CASSYRLAGTTGELFF.

This clonotype has just one count. This chain uses TRBV10-3 with TRBJ1-2, with D unresolved. The CDR3 totals 11 residues. Trimming cost V 4 bases and J 8 bases, with 8 bases left between them. Germline V gene data show CDR1 as ENHRY and CDR2 as SYGVKD. The CDR3 coding sequence is TGTGCCATCAGTGGGACGTTAGGCTACACCTTC. It codes for CAISGTLGYTF.

Comment on this clonotype: This could be a read error, since a much larger clone is one nucleotide away. The chain combines TRBV5-5 with TRBJ1-3; D perhaps matches TRBD1 (6 bases). Germline V lookup: CDR1 SGHKS, CDR2 YYEKEE (reference sequence). The length of the CDR3 is 15 residues. The CDR3 DNA is TGCGCCAGCAGCCTGGACAGCAACTCTGGAAACACCGTATATTTT. Translating it yields CASSLDSNSGNTVYF.

As for this clonotype: A read error may be the cause here, since a much bigger clone is one base away. The gene calls are TRBV11-2 and TRBJ1-4; D not certain. V gave up 10 bases and J gave up 4 bases, with 13 bases separating them. Germline assignment: CDR1 SGHAT and CDR2 FQNNGV. This CDR3 is 13 amino acids long. CDR3 nucleotides: TGTGCCACCTCGGGCAGCGGTAATGAAAAACTGTTTTTT. Its protein product is CATSGSGNEKLFF. Looking up the rest from reference TRBV11-2 and TRBJ1-4 gives the full variable domain: EAGVAQSPRYKIIEKRQSVAFWCNPISGHATLYWYQQILGQGPKLLIQFQNNGVVDDSQLPKDRFSAERLKGVDSTLKIQPAKLEDSAVYLCATSGSGNEKLFFGSGTQLSVL.

This clonotype was found many times. This chain uses TRBV9 with TRBJ1-2; D is unclear. CDR3 length: 14 amino acids. Germline values: CDR1 SGDLS, CDR2 YYNGEE. V lost 0 bases and J lost 7, with 13 bases in between. The CDR3 reads CASSVATTAGGYTF. In DNA form, the CDR3 reads TGTGCCAGCAGCGTAGCTACAACTGCGGGTGGCTACACCTTC.

This clonotype was picked up many times. The CDR3: CATSRVTKSYEQYF. The DNA for the CDR3 is TGTGCCACCAGCAGAGTTACCAAGTCCTACGAGCAGTACTTC. The genes are TRBV15 and TRBJ2-7; D is undetermined. Trimming removed 1 base from V and 1 base from J, with 8 bases in between. The CDR3 length is 14 residues. Looked up from germline, CDR1 is LNHNV and CDR2 is YYDKDF (reference sequence).

There are many counts of this clonotype. The V gene is TRBV9, the J gene TRBJ1-6; tentatively, D is TRBD1 (6 bases). CDR3 length: 15 amino acids. Germline CDR1 is SGDLS and CDR2 is YYNGEE. Trimming pared 4 bases from V and 7 bases from J, leaving 15 bases between. The CDR3: CASSPSDRTNSPLHF. The CDR3 DNA is TGTGCCAGCAGCCCCTCCGACAGGACCAATTCACCCCTCCACTTT.

V and J are TRBV7-6 and TRBJ1-1, with D possibly TRBD1 on 5 matching bases. V lost 1 base and J lost 3, with 15 bases in between. The CDR3 loop spans 16 amino acids. Germline V gene sequence: CDR1 SGHVS, CDR2 FNYEAQ. The CDR3 here is CASSLGGGSSYTEAFF. CDR3 bases: TGTGCCAGCAGCTTAGGTGGGGGTTCCTCGTACACTGAAGCTTTCTTT.

This clonotype was seen once. A single base separates this from a much larger clone, so it may be a read error. This chain links TRBV7-6 with TRBJ2-7, with TRBD2 as a possible D gene (5 bases). Trimming shortened V by 1 base and J by 2 bases, and 24 bases separated the two germline ends. Germline CDR1 and CDR2: SGHVS and FNYEAQ. This CDR3 comprises 19 residues. As DNA, the CDR3 is TGTGCCAGCAGCTTAGTAGTCTCGGGGTCGCAAATCCCCACCTACGAGCAGTACTTC. It encodes CASSLVVSGSQIPTYEQYF.

This clonotype has only a few counts. The rearrangement uses TRBV7-3 and TRBJ2-7, with a weak D call TRBD2 (6 bases). The CDR3 extends over 15 amino acids. Germline V gene data show CDR1 as SGHTA and CDR2 as FQGTGA. V shed 0 bases and J shed 3 bases, with 12 bases lying between them. The CDR3 DNA follows: TGTGCCAGCAGCTTAACGGGAGGACCGTACTACGAGCAGTACTTC. It yields the protein CASSLTGGPYYEQYF.

The chain uses TRBV14 and TRBJ2-7, with D uncertain. The V gene lost 0 bases and the J gene lost 5 bases, with 11 bases spanning the gap. The CDR3 totals 14 residues. Germline CDR1 and CDR2: SGHDN and FVKESK. The CDR3 nucleotides read TGTGCCAGCAGCCAAGATACCGGGTTCCACGAGCAGTACTTC. The encoded protein is CASSQDTGFHEQYF.

The chain employs TRBV15 and TRBJ2-3; 7 bases agree with TRBD1. The CDR3 extends over 15 amino acids. V was pared by 10 bases and J by 0 bases, with 10 bases of the junction left unmatched. Germline V lookup: CDR1 LNHNV, CDR2 YYDKDF (reference sequence). Written as DNA, the CDR3 is TGTGCCAGCAGTTTAGGACAGGCTAGCACAGATACGCAGTATTTT. Amino acid sequence: CASSLGQASTDTQYF. The variable domain in full, with the rest retrieved from reference TRBV15 and TRBJ2-3, is DAMVIQNPRYQVTQFGKPVTLSCSQTLNHNVMYWYQQKSSQAPKLLFHYYDKDFNNEADTPDNFQSRRPNTSFCFLDIRSPGLGDTAMYLCASSLGQASTDTQYFGPGTRLTVL.

Ten or more counts support this clonotype. Just one base apart from a much larger clone, this may be a read error. The chain has TRBV9 and TRBJ1-1; D call uncertain. The ends were cut back, 4 bases at V and 0 bases at J, with 7 bases in the middle. The CDR3 contains 13 residues. Germline assignment: CDR1 SGDLS and CDR2 YYNGEE. This chain's CDR3 is CASSITVNTEAFF. CDR3 DNA sequence: TGTGCCAGCAGCATAACAGTGAACACTGAAGCTTTCTTT.

In this sample, this clonotype turned up many times. The V call is TRBV19, the J call TRBJ2-7; D is possibly TRBD1 (6 bases). The CDR3 spans 13 residues. Germline CDR1 and CDR2: LNHDA and SQIVND (reference sequence). Trimming pared 5 bases from V and 10 bases from J, leaving 18 bases between. CDR3 amino acids: CASSQEARTDQYF. The CDR3, as DNA: TGTGCCAGTAGTCAGGAAGCAAGGACAGACCAGTACTTC.

This clonotype showed up just a few times. The chain has TRBV6-2 or TRBV6-3 and TRBJ1-1; a possible D gene is TRBD1 (5 bases). The CDR3 length is 13 residues. Trimming removed 10 bases at V and 0 bases at J, with 12 bases between. Germline assignment: CDR1 MNHEY and CDR2 SVGEGT. DNA for the CDR3: TGTGCCACACTGCGGGGGATGAACACTGAAGCTTTCTTT. Translated: CATLRGMNTEAFF.